These 3 T cell receptor beta chains originate from one sample sequenced in a study of response to subunit inactivated influenza vaccine. TCRdb ran MiXCR on the RT-PCR reads and lists one entry per CDR3 protein. The sample yields 450,000 to 550,000 distinct CDR3 sequences, roughly 25% seen once. Sequenced material: CD4+ T cells sorted from PBMCs, taken 5 days after vaccination. These receptors originate from a man between 45 and 60 years old who received an inactivated influenza vaccine.

The chain combines TRBV7-2 with TRBJ1-1; 9 bases are a match to TRBD1. Germline loops: CDR1 SGHTA, CDR2 FQGNSA. The CDR3 covers 17 residues. V was clipped by 2 bases and J by 3 bases; unmatched bases: 10. CDR3 sequence (DNA): TGTGCCAGCAGCTTATGGGGGACAGGGACCGTCCACACTGAAGCTTTCTTT. Its translation is CASSLWGTGTVHTEAFF.

The V and J genes are TRBV20-1 and TRBJ2-3; 10 positions match TRBD1. The CDR3 has 16 residues. The germline CDR1 and CDR2 sequences are DFQATT and SNEGSKA (reference sequence). V was clipped by 5 bases and J by 2 bases; unmatched bases: 10. This CDR3 reads CSASAPDRGITDTQYF. The CDR3 DNA follows: TGCAGTGCTTCCGCCCCGGACAGGGGGATCACAGATACGCAGTATTTT.

V gene TRBV20-1 combines with J gene TRBJ2-3, with 12 bases lining up with TRBD2. Germline CDR1 DFQATT, CDR2 SNEGSKA (reference sequence). Trimming cost V 3 bases and J 3 bases; bases outside gene matches: 10. This CDR3 has 17 amino acids. The chain's CDR3 is CSARQSTSGGRTDTQYF. CDR3 sequence (DNA): TGCAGTGCTAGGCAGTCGACTAGCGGGGGTCGGACAGATACGCAGTATTTT.